Listed below are T cell receptor beta chains from one sample, sequenced in a study of T cell changes during pregnancy in multiple sclerosis. Repertoires were generated with immunoSEQ multiplex PCR, while TCRdb's copy carries only in-frame clones and drops some. The table lists roughly 45,000 clones, roughly 88% of them singletons. The sequences come from peripheral blood, collected in the second trimester of pregnancy. The receptor source for this set is a female donor in good health, enrolled as a control in a pregnancy study. Each CDR3 is given with its conserved first and last residue. D genes are given only for firm matches. Clone size is given for some rows only: seen once, a few or many times, or a class if the clone is expanded.

v_gene	d_gene	abundance	j_gene	CDR3nt	CDR3aa
TRBV29-1	-	-	TRBJ2-3	TGCAGCGTTGAGGTAGCGTCAGATACGCAGTATTTT	CSVEVASDTQYF
TRBV2	TRBD1	-	TRBJ1-2	TGTGCCAGCAGGCTGGGACAGGGGGGCTATGGCTACACCTTC	CASRLGQGGYGYTF
TRBV13	TRBD1	-	TRBJ2-7	TGTGCCAGCAGCCCACCCCCGGGACAGGGAAACGAGCAGTACTTC	CASSPPPGQGNEQYF
TRBV19	-	-	TRBJ2-6	TGTGCCAGTAGTGACCAGGGTATAGGCTCTGGGGCCAACGTCCTGACTTTC	CASSDQGIGSGANVLTF
TRBV2	-	-	TRBJ2-7	TGTGCCAGCAGTGACTATTCCGCTAGGGAGCAGTACTTC	CASSDYSAREQYF
TRBV5-6	TRBD1	-	TRBJ2-7	TGTGCCAGCAGCTTGGTCTCCTGGACAGGTGGCCACGAGCAGTACTTC	CASSLVSWTGGHEQYF
TRBV6-5	TRBD2	-	TRBJ2-3	TGTGCCAGCAGCCTCCTAGCGGGGCGGACAGATACGCAGTATTTT	CASSLLAGRTDTQYF
TRBV28	TRBD1	-	TRBJ1-2	TGTGCCAGCAGTGGGGGACAGTTCTATGGCTACACCTTC	CASSGGQFYGYTF
TRBV28	TRBD1	-	TRBJ1-5	TGTGCCAGCAGTCCTTCCGGGACAGTGGATGATCCCCAGCATTTT	CASSPSGTVDDPQHF
TRBV9	-	-	TRBJ1-2	TGTGCCAGCAGCGTAGCGTGGCAATTCGGCTACACCTTC	CASSVAWQFGYTF
TRBV9	-	-	TRBJ2-5	TGTGCCAGCAGCGGACACAGGGCCGGTGAGACCCAGTACTTC	CASSGHRAGETQYF
TRBV5-1	TRBD1	-	TRBJ1-2	TGCGCCAGCAGCACAGGGGATTATGGCTACACCTTC	CASSTGDYGYTF
TRBV5-6	-	few	TRBJ1-1	TGTGCCAGCAGCCGAGGACAGCACGCGAACACTGAAGCTTTCTTT	CASSRGQHANTEAFF
TRBV6-6	-	-	TRBJ1-1	TGTGCCAGCAGTCACCGGGATATGGACAGGAACACTGAAGCTTTCTTT	CASSHRDMDRNTEAFF
TRBV5-1	TRBD2	-	TRBJ2-2	TGCGCCAGCAGCTGGACTAGCGGGGCGAACACCGGGGAGCTGTTTTTT	CASSWTSGANTGELFF
TRBV2	TRBD1	-	TRBJ2-7	TGTGCCAGCAGTGGGGACAGGGAATTACCTACTACCTACGAGCAGTACTTC	CASSGDRELPTTYEQYF
TRBV19	-	-	TRBJ1-4	TGTGCCAGTAGTATAGGGACAGCTTTTAATGAAAAACTGTTTTTT	CASSIGTAFNEKLFF
TRBV19	TRBD2	-	TRBJ2-3	TGTGCCAGTAGTATCGCGGGGGTAGATACGCAGTATTTT	CASSIAGVDTQYF
TRBV21-1	-	-	TRBJ2-7	TGTGCCAGCAGCAGTGGGCCTACGTCTAGCGGGCAAACCTACGAGCAGTACTTC	CASSSGPTSSGQTYEQYF
TRBV5-1	-	once	TRBJ1-1	TGCGCCAGCAGCTTGGCGAGATCGGCTGAAGCTTTCTTT	CASSLARSAEAFF
TRBV19	TRBD1	-	TRBJ1-2	TGTGCCAGTAGTCCGAATACCGGGACAGCCTATGGCTACACCTTC	CASSPNTGTAYGYTF
TRBV15	TRBD1	-	TRBJ2-7	TGTGCCACCAGCAGAGGGGAACTCGACAGGGGTATTGGATACGAGCAGTACTTC	CATSRGELDRGIGYEQYF
TRBV30	TRBD2	once	TRBJ2-5	TGTGCCTGGAGTTTTACTAGCGGGATGGGGACCCAGTACTTC	CAWSFTSGMGTQYF
TRBV7-9	TRBD1	-	TRBJ1-4	TGTGCCAGCAGCACGGGACAGGGTAATGAAAAACTGTTTTTT	CASSTGQGNEKLFF
TRBV30	TRBD2	-	TRBJ2-3	TGTGCCTGGAGTGTACTAGCGGGTCAAGATACGCAGTATTTT	CAWSVLAGQDTQYF
TRBV19	TRBD2	-	TRBJ2-1	TGTGCCAGTAGTACGTGGCTAGCGGGAGATGAGCAGTTCTTC	CASSTWLAGDEQFF
TRBV2	-	-	TRBJ2-7	TGTGCCAGCAGTCTTTATACAGGGTCTATGGGGTACGAGCAGTACTTC	CASSLYTGSMGYEQYF
TRBV29-1	TRBD1	-	TRBJ2-5	TGCAGCTTGGGGAGGGACAGGGGACAGACCCAGTACTTC	CSLGRDRGQTQYF
TRBV2	-	-	TRBJ2-1	TGTGCCACTGGCCCGGGATTAGGAGCGAATGAGCAGTTCTTC	CATGPGLGANEQFF
TRBV14	-	-	TRBJ1-1	TGTGCCAGCAGCCGAAACGCAGGGAACGTGGCCACTGAAGCTTTCTTT	CASSRNAGNVATEAFF
TRBV30	-	-	TRBJ2-1	TGTGCCTGGAGTGTCGGGCGGGCGCAGTTCTTC	CAWSVGRAQFF